This T cell receptor beta chain derives from a study of technical replicates of blood from a few donors. Libraries were prepared by immunoSEQ multiplex PCR; TCRdb keeps only in-frame clonotypes and omits some of them. Of 75,000 to 100,000 clones in the sample, just under 95% are singletons; the top ten hold about 0.35%. The length of the CDR3 is 17 residues. V lost 4 bases and J lost 2; bases outside the gene matches: 13. Per germline, CDR1 SGHRS and CDR2 YFSETQ. The chain carries TRBV5-1 and TRBJ2-3, with 7 bases that match TRBD1. The sequenced sample consisted of T cells isolated from PBMCs. The sequence derives from a human donor in good health. The CDR3 coding sequence is TGCGCCAGCAGCCTCCCACGGGACAGAGCAGACACAGATACGCAGTATTTT. This translates into CASSLPRDRADTDTQYF.